This TCR beta chain was recovered during a study of T-cell memory formation after mild COVID-19. From 5'RACE with constant-segment primers came TCR alpha and TCR beta cDNA libraries that carried sample barcodes and UMIs. TCRdb re-derived calls from the 5' RACE reads in MiXCR, one entry per CDR3 protein. The sample consists of 180,000 or so distinct CDR3 sequences, roughly 12% of them appearing once. Trimming removed 7 bases from V and 7 bases from J, with 21 bases in between. Germline lookup yields CDR1 SNHLY and CDR2 FYNNEI. The CDR3 contains 15 residues. The sample taken for sequencing was PBMCs or a T cell subset sorted from them (not recorded which). The chain employs TRBV2 and TRBJ2-3; D unclear. The TCR was taken from a man between 18 and 29 years old who had mild COVID-19 (a few samples of this study predate the infection). Cell type and time point are not known. In DNA form, the CDR3 reads TGTGCCAGCAATCCCCAGGTCCGTGGCAGTCATACGCAGTATTTT. It encodes CASNPQVRGSHTQYF.